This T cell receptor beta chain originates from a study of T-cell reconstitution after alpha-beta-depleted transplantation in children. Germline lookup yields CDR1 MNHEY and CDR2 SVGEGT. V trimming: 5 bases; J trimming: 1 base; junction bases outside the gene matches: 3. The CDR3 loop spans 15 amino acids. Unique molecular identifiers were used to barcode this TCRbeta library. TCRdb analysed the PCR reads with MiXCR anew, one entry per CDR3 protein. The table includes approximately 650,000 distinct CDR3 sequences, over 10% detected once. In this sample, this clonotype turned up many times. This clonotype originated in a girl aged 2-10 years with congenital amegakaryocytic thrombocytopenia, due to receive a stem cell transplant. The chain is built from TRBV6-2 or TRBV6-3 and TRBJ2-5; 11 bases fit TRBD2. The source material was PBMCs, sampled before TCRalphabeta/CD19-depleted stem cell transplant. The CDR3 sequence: CASSKTSGTQETQYF. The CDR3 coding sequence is TGTGCCAGCAGTAAGACTAGCGGGACCCAAGAGACCCAGTACTTC.